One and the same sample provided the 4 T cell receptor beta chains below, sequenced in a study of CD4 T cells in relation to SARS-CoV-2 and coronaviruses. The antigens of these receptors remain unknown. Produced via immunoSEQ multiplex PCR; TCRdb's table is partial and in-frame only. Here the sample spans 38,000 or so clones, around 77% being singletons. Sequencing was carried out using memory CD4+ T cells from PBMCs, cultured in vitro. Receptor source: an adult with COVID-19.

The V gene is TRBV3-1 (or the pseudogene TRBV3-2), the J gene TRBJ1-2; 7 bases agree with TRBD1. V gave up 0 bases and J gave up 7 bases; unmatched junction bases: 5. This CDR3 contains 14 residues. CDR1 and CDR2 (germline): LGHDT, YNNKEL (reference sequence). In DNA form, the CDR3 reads TGTGCCAGCAGCCAAGATCGGAACAGGGGTGGCTACACCTTC. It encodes CASSQDRNRGGYTF.

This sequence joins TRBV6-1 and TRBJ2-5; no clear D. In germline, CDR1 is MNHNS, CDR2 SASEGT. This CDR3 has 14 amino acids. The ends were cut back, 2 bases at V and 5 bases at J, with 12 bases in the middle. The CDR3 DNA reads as TGTGCCAGCAGTGAATTGGACGGAATGGAGACCCAGTACTTC. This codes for CASSELDGMETQYF.

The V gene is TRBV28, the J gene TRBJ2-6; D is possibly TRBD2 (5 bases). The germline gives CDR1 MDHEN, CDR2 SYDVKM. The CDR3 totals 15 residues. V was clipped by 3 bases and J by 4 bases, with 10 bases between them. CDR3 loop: CASSFRGSGANVLTF. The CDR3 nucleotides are TGTGCCAGCAGTTTTCGGGGATCCGGGGCCAACGTCCTGACTTTC.

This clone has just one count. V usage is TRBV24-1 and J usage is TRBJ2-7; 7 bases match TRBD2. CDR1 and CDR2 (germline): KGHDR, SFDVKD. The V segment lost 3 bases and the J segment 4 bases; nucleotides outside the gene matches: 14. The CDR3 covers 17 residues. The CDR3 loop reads CATSDAGEVGSGYEQYF. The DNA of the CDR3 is TGTGCCACCAGTGATGCGGGGGAGGTAGGGTCAGGTTACGAGCAGTACTTC.